This is a list of T cell receptor beta chains from one sample in a study of T cell responses to AZD1222 COVID-19 vaccine. Sequenced by immunoSEQ multiplex PCR; TCRdb stores in-frame clones only, minus some. The sample holds around 170,000 clones, under 95% seen once. The sample was peripheral blood, taken on day 0 of AZD1222 vaccination. These receptors all come from an adult in good health. Both conserved end residues are part of each CDR3. Each record gives: J gene, V gene, D gene, clone size, CDR3 protein, CDR3 DNA. D genes are given only for firm matches. Some rows have no size entry. The others give once, few or many, or a class for an expanded clone.

>TRBJ2-7|TRBV27|TRBD1|-
CASSLGTGFTEQYF
TGTGCCAGCAGTTTGGGGACAGGTTTTACCGAGCAGTACTTC
>TRBJ1-2|TRBV5-1|-|-
CASSSTGGDNYGYTF
TGCGCCAGCAGCTCCACGGGGGGGGACAACTATGGCTACACCTTC
>TRBJ2-4|TRBV27|-|-
CASSLSRQLKNIQYF
TGTGCCAGCAGTTTATCGAGACAGCTCAAAAACATTCAGTACTTC
>TRBJ1-1|TRBV6-6|TRBD1|-
CASSPGQGVSTEAFF
TGTGCCAGCAGCCCGGGACAGGGTGTGTCCACTGAAGCTTTCTTT
>TRBJ1-1|TRBV28|-|-
CASNMDSPTEAFF
TGTGCCAGCAACATGGACAGCCCAACCGAAGCTTTCTTT
>TRBJ2-2|TRBV28|-|-
CASSLKVVMGWTNTGELFF
TGTGCCAGCAGTTTAAAAGTTGTGATGGGCTGGACGAACACCGGGGAGCTGTTTTTT
>TRBJ1-6|TRBV7-3|-|-
CASSSGGVSPLHF
TGTGCCAGCAGCTCTGGGGGGGTTTCACCCCTCCACTTT
>TRBJ1-2|TRBV9|-|-
CASSVGHHTSYGYTF
TGTGCCAGCAGCGTGGGACACCATACGTCATATGGCTACACCTTC
>TRBJ2-1|TRBV19|-|-
CASSIDSVYNEQFF
TGTGCCAGTAGTATAGATTCCGTTTACAATGAGCAGTTCTTC
>TRBJ1-2|TRBV15|-|-
CATSRDGTVNYGYTF
TGTGCCACCAGCAGAGACGGGACGGTTAACTATGGCTACACCTTC
>TRBJ2-1|TRBV6-5|-|-
CASLSKVSYNEQFF
TGTGCCAGCCTAAGTAAGGTTTCCTACAATGAGCAGTTCTTC
>TRBJ2-5|TRBV6-5|-|-
CASSYSVQQETQYF
TGTGCCAGCAGTTACTCGGTACAGCAAGAGACCCAGTACTTC
>TRBJ1-4|TRBV28|-|-
CASSFWDSATNEKLFF
TGTGCCAGCAGTTTCTGGGATTCAGCAACTAATGAAAAACTGTTTTTT
>TRBJ2-7|TRBV9|-|-
CASSVVDGPPYEQYF
TGTGCCAGCAGCGTAGTAGACGGACCCCCATACGAGCAGTACTTC
>TRBJ2-7|TRBV12-3/TRBV12-4|TRBD1|-
CASRKTGVDTQYF
TGTGCCAGCAGGAAGACAGGGGTCGACACGCAGTACTTC
>TRBJ1-2|TRBV2|-|-
CASSTDSNYGYTF
TGTGCCAGCAGTACAGACAGCAACTATGGCTACACCTTC
>TRBJ1-1|TRBV5-3|-|-
CARSLAVSRSDDTEAFF
TGTGCCAGAAGCTTGGCGGTCTCGAGGAGCGATGACACTGAAGCTTTCTTT
>TRBJ1-5|TRBV6-2/TRBV6-3|-|-
CASSRSTESQPQHF
TGTGCCAGCAGTCGCTCCACAGAGTCCCAGCCCCAGCATTTT
>TRBJ2-7|TRBV4-1|-|few
CASSHRDFGYEQYF
TGCGCCAGCAGCCACAGGGACTTCGGCTACGAGCAGTACTTC
>TRBJ1-5|TRBV27|-|-
CASSPQEDQPQHF
TGTGCCAGCAGTCCCCAGGAGGATCAGCCCCAGCATTTT
>TRBJ1-5|TRBV18|-|-
CASSPTVGPQHF
TGTGCCAGCTCACCCACGGTCGGGCCCCAGCATTTT
>TRBJ1-2|TRBV7-2|-|once
CASSPSTVTLYGYTF
TGTGCCAGCAGCCCGTCGACCGTTACCCTCTATGGCTACACCTTC
>TRBJ2-7|TRBV7-9|-|-
CASSPEAGQSYEQYF
TGTGCCAGCAGCCCCGAAGCGGGACAGTCCTACGAGCAGTACTTC
>TRBJ1-1|TRBV7-3|-|-
CASSLSRDIRNTEAFF
TGTGCCAGCAGCTTAAGCCGGGACATAAGGAACACTGAAGCTTTCTTT
>TRBJ2-7|TRBV27|-|once
CASSLSPGSPYEQYF
TGTGCCAGCAGTTTATCCCCAGGGAGCCCCTACGAGCAGTACTTC
>TRBJ2-1|TRBV27|TRBD1|once
CASSPRQGSYNEQFF
TGTGCCAGCAGCCCTAGACAGGGCTCCTACAATGAGCAGTTCTTC
>TRBJ1-3|TRBV7-2|TRBD1|few
CASSLGQGKNTIYF
TGTGCCAGCAGCCTGGGACAGGGGAAAAACACCATATATTTT
>TRBJ1-1|TRBV28|-|-
CASSLGDRMNTEAFF
TGTGCCAGCAGTTTAGGGGATAGAATGAACACTGAAGCTTTCTTT
>TRBJ1-1|TRBV6-6|-|once
CASSPSIVGTEAFF
TGTGCCAGCAGTCCCTCAATAGTAGGCACTGAAGCTTTCTTT
>TRBJ1-5|TRBV11-2|-|-
CASSLAPTGYSNQPQHF
TGTGCCAGCAGCTTAGCCCCCACGGGTTATAGCAATCAGCCCCAGCATTTT
>TRBJ2-5|TRBV28|-|-
CASSVRGRGHVTETQYF
TGTGCCAGCAGTGTCCGAGGGAGGGGGCATGTTACAGAGACCCAGTACTTC
>TRBJ2-7|TRBV10-3|TRBD2|-
CAIRDSGRADRYEQYF
TGTGCCATCCGAGATAGCGGGAGGGCAGATCGCTACGAGCAGTACTTC
>TRBJ2-5|TRBV18|-|-
CASSLKNGTLETQYF
TGTGCCAGCTCACTGAAAAATGGGACACTAGAGACCCAGTACTTC
>TRBJ1-2|TRBV3-1/TRBV3-2|TRBD1|-
CASSSRTGDYGYTF
TGTGCCAGCAGCTCCCGAACAGGGGACTATGGCTACACCTTC
>TRBJ1-1|TRBV6-5|TRBD1|few
CASSYSGGGAEAFF
TGTGCCAGCAGTTACTCGGGAGGGGGCGCTGAAGCTTTCTTT
>TRBJ1-5|TRBV6-6|-|-
CASSYSGLNQPQHF
TGTGCCAGCAGTTACTCGGGGTTAAATCAGCCCCAGCATTTT
>TRBJ1-2|TRBV7-8|TRBD1|-
CASSPRDSELIYGYTF
TGTGCCAGCAGCCCCCGGGACAGCGAGTTGATCTATGGCTACACCTTC
>TRBJ2-4|TRBV7-9|TRBD1|-
CASSLWSRDRGLNIQYF
TGTGCCAGCAGCTTATGGAGCCGGGACAGGGGGCTGAACATTCAGTACTTC
>TRBJ1-2|TRBV6-5|-|-
CASSQTGDGYTF
TGTGCCAGCAGCCAAACGGGGGATGGCTACACCTTC
>TRBJ2-5|TRBV12-3/TRBV12-4|TRBD1|-
CASSLGQQETQYF
TGTGCCAGCAGTCTGGGACAGCAAGAGACCCAGTACTTC
>TRBJ2-7|TRBV27|-|-
CATSKTVSRYEQYF
TGTGCCACCTCGAAGACAGTAAGCCGGTACGAGCAGTACTTC
>TRBJ2-2|TRBV10-1|-|-
CASPGRAQGGVGELFF
TGCGCCAGCCCGGGGCGGGCCCAAGGAGGTGTCGGGGAGCTGTTTTTT
>TRBJ1-1|TRBV18|-|once
CASSPPSANTEAFF
TGTGCCAGCTCACCACCTTCGGCGAACACTGAAGCTTTCTTT
>TRBJ2-7|TRBV6-5|TRBD1|-
CASSRTGPYEQYF
TGTGCCAGCAGTAGGACAGGCCCCTACGAGCAGTACTTC
>TRBJ1-1|TRBV9|-|few
CASSQSVNTEAFF
TGTGCCAGCAGCCAGTCAGTGAACACTGAAGCTTTCTTT
>TRBJ1-1|TRBV6-2/TRBV6-3|-|-
CASSYWDGFEAFF
TGTGCCAGCAGTTACTGGGATGGCTTTGAAGCTTTCTTT
>TRBJ2-7|TRBV5-4|-|few
CASSSGGDVYEQYF
TGTGCCAGCAGCTCCGGCGGGGACGTCTACGAGCAGTACTTC
>TRBJ2-1|TRBV24-1|-|-
CATSEYRVSSYNEQFF
TGTGCCACCAGTGAGTATAGGGTCAGCTCCTACAATGAGCAGTTCTTC
>TRBJ2-2|TRBV29-1|-|-
CSVERNTGELFF
TGCAGCGTTGAGCGGAACACCGGGGAGCTGTTTTTT
>TRBJ2-3|TRBV5-1|TRBD1|-
CASRRTGDSTDTQYF
TGCGCCAGCAGACGGACAGGGGACAGCACAGATACGCAGTATTTT
>TRBJ2-7|TRBV6-5|TRBD2|-
CASTPGTSGGYEQYF
TGTGCCAGCACCCCCGGGACTAGCGGGGGCTACGAGCAGTACTTC
>TRBJ2-2|TRBV5-5|TRBD1|-
CASSVDRGNTGELFF
TGTGCCAGCAGCGTCGACAGGGGGAACACCGGGGAGCTGTTTTTT
>TRBJ2-7|TRBV7-4|-|-
CASSPRDSQTLRVLKAYEQYF
TGTGCCAGCAGCCCCCGGGACTCACAAACCTTACGAGTCCTAAAAGCTTACGAGCAGTACTTC
>TRBJ2-3|TRBV5-1|-|-
CASSLASTDTQYF
TGCGCCAGCAGCTTGGCGAGCACAGATACGCAGTATTTT
>TRBJ2-5|TRBV28|-|-
CASSLTGTGGETQYF
TGTGCCAGCAGTTTAACCGGTACAGGTGGCGAGACCCAGTACTTC
>TRBJ1-2|TRBV7-2|TRBD1|-
CASSLTWDSRFYGYTF
TGTGCCAGCAGCTTAACTTGGGACAGCCGATTCTATGGCTACACCTTC
>TRBJ1-3|TRBV7-9|-|-
CASSLIGTPLSGNTIYF
TGTGCCAGCAGCTTAATCGGGACACCGCTCTCTGGAAACACCATATATTTT
>TRBJ2-2|TRBV27|TRBD2|-
CASNPGGPGGGELFF
TGTGCCAGCAACCCGGGAGGGCCGGGGGGCGGGGAGCTGTTTTTT
>TRBJ1-5|TRBV6-5|TRBD1|-
CASRLRGQYNQPQHF
TGTGCCAGCAGACTGAGGGGGCAGTACAATCAGCCCCAGCATTTT
>TRBJ2-5|TRBV5-4|TRBD2|few
CASSWGTSGQETQYF
TGTGCCAGCAGCTGGGGGACTAGCGGGCAAGAGACCCAGTACTTC